This passage covers 18 T cell receptor beta chains from one sample sequenced in a study of T cell repertoires in cytomegalovirus infection. No cognate antigen is known for these TCRs. Each CDR3 protein is one row after TCRdb ran MiXCR on the reads. The sample has 700,000 to 850,000 distinct CDR3 sequences, about 30% seen once. The sequences come from cultured CD8+ T cells from PBMCs, collected from culture after CMV antigen stimulation. All receptors derive from a human donor in good health (CMV status not recorded). Some clones in this sample may be carry-over from other donors' samples.

This clonotype was counted only a few times. CDR3 residues: CASKHLRQSTDTQYF. DNA of the CDR3: TGTGCCAGCAAACACCTCCGACAAAGCACAGATACGCAGTATTTT. V usage is TRBV27 and J usage is TRBJ2-3; D gene unclear. The length of the CDR3 is 15 residues. V was trimmed by 7 bases and J by 0 bases, leaving 14 bases between them. Germline assignment: CDR1 MNHEY and CDR2 SMNVEV (reference sequence).

A note on this clonotype: One end of the junction fails to match germline, which may point to a read error. This chain connects TRBV19 to TRBJ2-1; TRBD1 aligns across 8 bases. Looked up from germline, CDR1 is LNHDA and CDR2 is SQIVND (reference sequence). The CDR3 has 15 amino acids. CDR3 nucleotides: TGTGCCAGTAGCATAGCTCGGACAGGGTCCTATGAGCAGTTCTTC. It translates to CASSIARTGSYEQFF.

V gene TRBV29-1 combines with J gene TRBJ2-3, with D possibly matching TRBD1 (6 bases). Per germline, CDR1 SQVTM and CDR2 ANQGSEA. V lost 6 bases and J 6 bases, leaving 19 bases between the germline ends. This CDR3 has 14 residues. The CDR3 loop reads CSVELTRGIDTQYF. The CDR3 DNA reads TGCAGCGTGGAACTTACCAGGGGAATCGATACGCAGTATTTT.

This clonotype was seen a few times. The chain carries TRBV7-8 and TRBJ2-7, with D tentatively TRBD1 (6 bases). The CDR3 covers 13 residues. The ends were cut back, 3 bases at V and 5 bases at J, with 11 bases in the middle. Germline values: CDR1 SGHVS, CDR2 FQNEAQ. The CDR3 region is CASSLRAGDEQYV. CDR3 DNA: TGTGCCAGCAGCTTGAGGGCAGGGGACGAGCAGTACGTC.

A note on this clonotype: Without the conserved terminal phenylalanine or tryptophan, this CDR3 likely stems from a read error. This sequence joins TRBV4-3 and TRBJ1-5; 7 nucleotides match TRBD1. J was trimmed by 5 bases and V by 4 bases; bases with no gene match: 8. The CDR3 totals 15 residues. In germline, CDR1 is LGHNA, CDR2 YSLEER. The chain's CDR3 is CASSLHRGRDQPQHS. Here the CDR3 DNA reads TGCGCCAGCAGCCTTCACAGGGGTCGGGATCAGCCCCAGCATTCT.

V is TRBV6-8 and J is TRBJ1-2, with 8 bases identical to TRBD1. This CDR3 has 14 amino acids. Germline CDR1 is MNHGY and CDR2 is SAAAGT. V gave up 4 bases and J gave up 3 bases; unmatched junction bases: 4. The CDR3 DNA reads TGTGCCAGCAGTTTTTCGGACAGGGACTATGGCTACACCTTC. Translation gives CASSFSDRDYGYTF.

CDR3 coding DNA: TGTGCCAGCAGCTCAACGGGGGGCACCCAAGAGACCCAGTACTTC. It is translated as CASSSTGGTQETQYF. The rearrangement uses TRBV7-9 and TRBJ2-5, with a weak D call TRBD2 (7 bases). CDR3 length: 15 amino acids. CDR1 is SEHNR and CDR2 is FQNEAQ in the germline V gene (reference sequence). V gave up 4 bases and J gave up 1 base, with 13 bases separating them.

There are a few counts of this clonotype. The chain employs TRBV4-2 and TRBJ1-1, with no clear D. The V gene lost 0 bases and the J gene lost 6 bases, with 8 bases spanning the gap. Germline V gives CDR1 LGHNA, CDR2 YNFKEQ. The CDR3 contains 13 residues. The CDR3 sequence: CASSQDLGPEAFF. Here the CDR3 DNA reads TGTGCCAGCAGCCAAGATCTTGGGCCTGAAGCTTTCTTT.

For this clonotype: An end of the junction differs from the germline gene, which may be a read error. V gene TRBV7-2 combines with J gene TRBJ2-3; a possible D gene is TRBD2 (6 bases). The CDR3 consists of 11 residues. Germline V gives CDR1 SGHTA, CDR2 FQGNSA. The chain's CDR3 is CVSTSTDTQYF. CDR3 in DNA: TGTGTCAGTACTAGCACAGATACACAGTATTTT.

This chain links TRBV6-2 or TRBV6-3 with TRBJ2-7; D gene uncertain. Trimming removed 0 bases at V and 7 bases at J, with 7 bases between. CDR1 is MNHEY, CDR2 SVGEGT, per germline. This CDR3 has 12 residues. CDR3 residues: CASSYSIGEQYV. CDR3 in DNA: TGTGCCAGCAGTTACTCAATCGGGGAGCAGTACGTC.

This chain links TRBV10-3 with TRBJ1-1, with a weak D call TRBD1 (6 bases). V shed 6 bases and J shed 3 bases, with 14 bases lying between them. This CDR3 comprises 14 residues. Germline V gene lookup returns CDR1 ENHRY and CDR2 SYGVKD. CDR3 amino acids: CAISETGQYTEAFF. The CDR3 DNA reads TGTGCCATCAGCGAGACAGGACAATACACTGAAGCTTTCTTT.

In this sample, this clonotype turned up a few times. This chain uses TRBV9 with TRBJ2-7; no clear D gene. V lost 4 bases to trimming and J lost 2 bases, with 19 bases between them. This CDR3 comprises 16 residues. The germline V gene encodes CDR1 SGDLS and CDR2 YYNGEE. Written as DNA, the CDR3 is TGTGCCAGCAGCCCTCGTTTTCGGCCTGAAACCTACGAGCAGTACGTC. This gives the protein CASSPRFRPETYEQYV.

In its sample, this clonotype was seen a few times. This sequence joins TRBV28 and TRBJ2-5; 9 positions agree with TRBD1. The ends lost 7 bases at V and 5 bases at J; junction bases unmatched: 17. The CDR3 spans 17 residues. CDR1 is MDHEN, CDR2 SYDVKM, per germline. CDR3 region: CASNLPGPRDRDETQYF. The CDR3 DNA sequence: TGTGCCAGCAACCTACCCGGACCCCGGGACAGGGACGAGACCCAGTACTTC.

V gene TRBV6-2 or TRBV6-3 combines with J gene TRBJ1-3; unclear D gene. Germline V gene lookup returns CDR1 MNHEY and CDR2 SVGEGT. Trimming took 7 bases from V and 0 from J, leaving 7 bases between them. The CDR3 contains 13 residues. The CDR3 loop reads CASTRSSGNTIYF. The DNA of the CDR3 is TGTGCCAGCACCAGGAGCTCTGGAAACACCATATATTTT.

The table lists this clonotype with many counts. Here the CDR3 reads CASSPTGGTGELFF. The CDR3 nucleotides read TGTGCCAGCAGCCCCACAGGGGGCACCGGGGAGCTGTTTTTT. V is TRBV12-3 or TRBV12-4 and J is TRBJ2-2; 8 positions agree with TRBD1. The CDR3 is made up of 14 amino acids. J lost 4 bases, V lost 6 bases, and 4 bases had no gene match.

This clonotype was picked up a small number of times. The gene calls are TRBV7-9 and TRBJ2-5, with D possibly being TRBD1 (5 bases). V was pared by 4 bases and J by 3 bases, with 9 bases between. The germline V gene encodes CDR1 SEHNR and CDR2 FQNEAQ (reference sequence). CDR3 size: 13 residues. CDR3 DNA: TGTGCCAGCAGCTCCGGACATAAAGAGACCCAGTACTTC. Its translation is CASSSGHKETQYF. Supplemented by reference TRBV7-9 and TRBJ2-5, the full variable domain reads DTGVSQNPRHKITKRGQNVTFRCDPISEHNRLYWYRQTLGQGPEFLTYFQNEAQLEKSRLLSDRFSAERPKGSFSTLEIQRTEQGDSAMYLCASSSGHKETQYFGPGTRLLVL.

V gene TRBV18 combines with J gene TRBJ1-6; D call uncertain. The germline V gene encodes CDR1 KGHSH and CDR2 LQKENI. The CDR3 contains 17 residues. Trimming left V 0 bases short and J 3 bases short, with 12 bases between. The CDR3 spells CASSPPREEYYNSPLHF. DNA for the CDR3: TGTGCCAGCTCACCACCGAGGGAAGAGTACTATAATTCACCCCTCCACTTT.

This clonotype turned up a few times. V usage is TRBV6-5 and J usage is TRBJ2-2, with 9 bases matching TRBD1. V shed 4 bases, J shed 13 bases, and the junction held 7 bases outside the gene matches. Germline values: CDR1 MNHEY, CDR2 SVGAGI. The CDR3 is 13 residues long. The CDR3 sequence: CASSFMDRGRLFF. The CDR3 nucleotides read TGTGCCAGCAGTTTCATGGACAGGGGAAGGCTGTTTTTT.